The entry that follows covers one T cell receptor (beta chain) sequence. This entry belongs to a study of blood T cell repertoires in COVID-19. Study in general: Researchers got acute and convalescent COVID-19 samples from the United States, Italy and Spain. T cells, B-cell-depleted T cells, or PBMCs supplied cDNA or gDNA.

V was cut by 4 bases and J by 4 bases, with 13 bases left in between. The CDR3 sequence is 13 residues long. In germline, CDR1 is SQVTM, CDR2 ANQGSEA. Original processing methods: Reference gene primers were amplified, and this amplification served to estimate nucleated cell counts. Using immunoSEQ multiplex PCR, the repertoire was profiled, and TCRdb retains in-frame clones only, with some absent. V and J calls and clone size are those listed in that table; D and trimming were worked out from the DNA. The data contain under 250,000 clones, 70% to 90% of them singletons. This clonotype originated in a woman aged 60-70 years with active or convalescent COVID-19. Sequencing was carried out using peripheral blood. The rearrangement links TRBV29-1 to TRBJ2-5; possibly TRBD1 for D (7 bases). The CDR3 reads CSVGGQGGETQYF. The CDR3 nucleotides read TGCAGCGTTGGGGGGCAGGGGGGAGAGACCCAGTACTTC. Combining the CDR3 with reference TRBV29-1 and TRBJ2-5 gives the whole variable domain SAVISQKPSRDICQRGTSLTIQCQVDSQVTMMFWYRQQPGQSLTLIATANQGSEATYESGFVIDKFPISRPNLTFSTLTVSNMSPEDSSIYLCSVGGQGGETQYFGPGTRLLVL.